This T cell receptor beta chain is from a study of breast tumors, draining lymph nodes, adjacent tissues. Overall study findings and caveats: Luminal-like breast cancer showed significantly higher tumor–nontumor repertoire similarity than basal-like. Tumor repertoires ranked between lymph nodes and nontumor tissue in diversity, with V and J gene preferences.

In its sample, this clonotype was seen once. The target antigen is unknown. A clone one base away is much larger, so this may be a read error. Germline-derived CDR1 and CDR2 are GTSNPN and SVGIG (reference sequence). Trimming took off 4 bases at V and 8 bases at J, with 11 bases between the two ends. The CDR3 totals 12 residues. Samples came from axillary lymph nodes draining the breast cancer. TCRdb re-derived calls from the multiplex PCR reads in MiXCR, one entry per CDR3 protein. The repertoire consists of tens of thousands of distinct CDR3 sequences, with approximately 30% occurring once and the leading ten covering over 6.5%.

This chain connects TRBV30 to TRBJ1-4, with a possible D match to TRBD1 (5 bases). Sample: axillary lymph node tissue. This sequence was found in a female donor with breast cancer. Some clones in this sample may be carry-over from other donors' samples. The CDR3 here is CAWMEEGEKLFF. The CDR3 DNA follows: TGTGCCTGGATGGAGGAGGGGGAAAAACTGTTTTTT.